This TCR beta chain was observed in a study of beta chain features in type 1 diabetes. Study-wide context: Patients were similar to healthy donors in age and gender (as well as in cell yields). Summed over all samples, the examined sorted cells came to 95 million to 130 million. Overall study findings and caveats: VDJ junctions sequenced from type 1 diabetes patients showed fewer insertions and more deletions. Type 1 diabetes patients had TCRB CDR3s that were shorter (moderately but significantly so) in all four CD4+ subsets.

Germline lookup yields CDR1 SGHVS and CDR2 FQNEAQ. V was pared by 5 bases and J by 0 bases, with 7 bases between. CDR3 size: 13 residues. cDNA synthesis used the whole RNA isolate, giving expressed TCRB sequences. Assay used: immunoSEQ multiplex PCR; TCRdb lists only in-frame clones, some missing. This sample has about 390,000 clones, with around 10% found just once. On this clone: Its target is unknown.

It was one heparinised blood draw, averaging about 116 mL, that each donor gave. Source material: central memory CD4+ T cells from blood. The source of this sequence is a young man with type 1 diabetes. The V gene is TRBV7-8, the J gene TRBJ2-5; the D gene is possibly TRBD1 (5 bases). Here the CDR3 DNA reads TGTGCCAGCAGCAGGGGCAACCAAGAGACCCAGTACTTC. It yields the protein CASSRGNQETQYF.